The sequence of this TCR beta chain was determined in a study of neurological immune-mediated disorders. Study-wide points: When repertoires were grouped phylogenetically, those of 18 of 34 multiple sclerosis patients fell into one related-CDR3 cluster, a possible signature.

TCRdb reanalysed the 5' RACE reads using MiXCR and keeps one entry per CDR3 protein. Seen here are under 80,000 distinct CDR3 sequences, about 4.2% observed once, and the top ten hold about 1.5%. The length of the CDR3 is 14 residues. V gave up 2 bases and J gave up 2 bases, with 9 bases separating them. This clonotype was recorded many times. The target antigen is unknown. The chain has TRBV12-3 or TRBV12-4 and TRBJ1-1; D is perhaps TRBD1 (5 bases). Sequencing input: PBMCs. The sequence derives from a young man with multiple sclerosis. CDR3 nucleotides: TGTGCCAGCAGTTTAAGCAGGGCAAACACTGAAGCTTTCTTT. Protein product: CASSLSRANTEAFF.